This T cell receptor beta chain derives from a study of T cell repertoires in cytomegalovirus infection. Germline lookup yields CDR1 SEHNR and CDR2 FQNEAQ (reference sequence). The CDR3 sequence is 10 residues long. Deletions cut 3 bases from V and 7 bases from J, with 3 bases between. TCRdb called the reads again in MiXCR, with one record for every CDR3 protein. The data hold hundreds of thousands of distinct CDR3 sequences, with about a third observed a single time. Concerning this clonotype itself: Its antigen is currently unknown.

The input for sequencing was cultured CD8+ T cells from PBMCs, taken from culture after CMV antigen stimulation. V and J are TRBV7-9 and TRBJ1-1; D unclear. This receptor was taken from a human donor in good health (CMV status not recorded). Some clones in this sample may be carry-over from other donors' samples. Here the CDR3 DNA reads TGTGCCAGCAGCTTGATTGAAGCTTTCTTT. It encodes CASSLIEAFF.